Following are 9 T cell receptor beta chains from one sample sequenced in a study of neurological immune-mediated disorders (dated by TCRdb to about 2019). The library was produced with 5' RACE. Reads for this sample came from an Illumina HiSeq 2500. Through fastp at Q25 and MiXCR, TCRdb rebuilt clones from the public reads, retaining in-frame beta chains. Every distinct CDR3 protein forms one entry, paired with its most common genes and DNA. This sample holds about 120,000 distinct CDR3 sequences; roughly 3.4% were observed only once. The ten largest clones add up to 1.3% of the sample. The sample taken for sequencing was PBMCs. These receptors came from a woman aged 30 to 39 with multiple sclerosis.

This clonotype was seen repeatedly, ten times or more. The chain combines TRBV15 with TRBJ2-1; TRBD1 aligns across 8 bases. This CDR3 is built from 15 residues. Germline CDR1 and CDR2: LNHNV and YYDKDF (reference sequence). Trimming removed 3 bases from V and 13 bases from J; junction bases left unmatched: 14. This chain's CDR3 is CATSRDRARYYGQFF. Written as DNA, the CDR3 is TGTGCCACCAGCAGGGACAGGGCACGCTATTACGGCCAGTTCTTC. Filled out from reference TRBV15 and TRBJ2-1, the complete variable domain reads DAMVIQNPRYQVTQFGKPVTLSCSQTLNHNVMYWYQQKSSQAPKLLFHYYDKDFNNEADTPDNFQSRRPNTSFCFLDIRSPGLGDTAMYLCATSRDRARYYGQFFGPGTRLTVL.

This clonotype showed up many times. V usage is TRBV4-1 and J usage is TRBJ1-1; weak D call: TRBD1 (5 bases). Germline-derived CDR1 and CDR2 are MGHRA and YSYEKL. This CDR3 contains 15 residues. V was shortened by 4 bases and J by 2 bases, with 14 bases between the two germline ends. The CDR3 DNA reads as TGCGCCAGCAGCCTCACGACAGTGCAAAACACTGAAGCTTTCTTT. Translated: CASSLTTVQNTEAFF.

This clonotype showed up many times. The chain recombines TRBV6-5 with TRBJ1-1; D may be TRBD1 (5 bases). V lost 3 bases to trimming and J lost 4 bases, with 12 bases between them. The CDR3 length is 14 residues. Germline V lookup: CDR1 MNHEY, CDR2 SVGAGI. Here the CDR3 DNA reads TGTGCCAGCAGTTATGGGGGTTGGGGCACTGAAGCTTTCTTT. Translating it yields CASSYGGWGTEAFF.

This clonotype occurred many times. The chain recombines TRBV20-1 with TRBJ1-5; D is uncertain. The germline V gene has CDR1 DFQATT and CDR2 SNEGSKA (reference sequence). The CDR3 length is 13 residues. The V end was cut by 2 bases, the J end by 1 base, with 6 bases between. This chain's CDR3 is CSARSRSNQPQHF. DNA of the CDR3: TGCAGTGCTAGAAGCCGGAGCAATCAGCCCCAGCATTTT.

This clonotype has at least ten counts. This chain links TRBV6-1 with TRBJ1-4; tentatively, D is TRBD1 (6 bases). The length of the CDR3 is 13 residues. The germline V gene encodes CDR1 MNHNS and CDR2 SASEGT. The V and J ends lost 7 bases and 5 bases respectively, with 11 bases between them. This CDR3 is CASITTGNEKLFF. CDR3 nucleotides: TGTGCCAGCATCACCACAGGGAATGAAAAACTGTTTTTT.

This clonotype was seen at least ten times. V usage is TRBV25-1 and J usage is TRBJ2-7, with D hard to call. The CDR3 is 12 amino acids. CDR1 and CDR2 (germline): MGHDK, SYGVNS. Trimming pared 3 bases from V and 3 bases from J, leaving 6 bases between. In DNA form, the CDR3 reads TGTGCCAGCAGTGATAGAAGCTACGAGCAGTACTTC. It specifies CASSDRSYEQYF.

This clonotype was seen many times. The gene calls are TRBV9 and TRBJ2-1; TRBD2 matches 10 bases. The CDR3 consists of 17 residues. The V and J ends lost 4 bases and 3 bases, in that order; junction bases with no gene match: 10. Germline V lookup: CDR1 SGDLS, CDR2 YYNGEE. CDR3 DNA sequence: TGTGCCAGCAGCTCCGCCTCGGGACTAGCGTACTACAATGAGCAGTTCTTC. Its translation is CASSSASGLAYYNEQFF.

This clonotype was counted at least ten times. This chain uses TRBV6-5 with TRBJ2-3; D is uncertain. Germline-derived CDR1 and CDR2 are MNHEY and SVGAGI. The CDR3 has 16 amino acids. The V and J ends lost 0 bases and 0 bases respectively, with 10 bases between them. CDR3 in DNA: TGTGCCAGCAGTTACTCGACCCAGCCCAGCACAGATACGCAGTATTTT. It is translated as CASSYSTQPSTDTQYF.

This clonotype was recorded at least ten times. This sequence joins TRBV20-1 and TRBJ1-2, with 7 bases lining up with TRBD1. After removal of 6 bases from V and 3 bases from J, the junction contained 10 bases not matched to a gene. The germline CDR1 and CDR2 sequences are DFQATT and SNEGSKA (reference sequence). The CDR3 has 14 amino acids. The CDR3 nucleotides read TGCAGTGCCACTTACAGGGGCGTACACTATGGCTACACCTTC. As protein: CSATYRGVHYGYTF.